Following are 3 T cell receptor beta chains from one sample sequenced in a study of blood T cell repertoires in COVID-19. Repertoires were generated with immunoSEQ multiplex PCR, while TCRdb's copy carries only in-frame clones and drops some. The data hold 400,000 to 450,000 clones, with 70% to 90% observed a single time. Sequencing was carried out using peripheral blood. Source of these receptors: a woman aged 40 to 49 with COVID-19, enrolled during active disease.

The rearrangement joins TRBV6-5 to TRBJ2-3; D may be TRBD2 (7 bases). The CDR3 is 15 amino acids. Germline V CDR1 and CDR2: MNHEY, SVGAGI. The V and J ends lost 7 bases and 2 bases respectively, with 16 bases between them. CDR3 loop: CASKNLGGVTDTQYF. As DNA, the CDR3 is TGTGCCAGCAAGAACTTAGGGGGGGTCACAGATACGCAGTATTTT.

This chain uses TRBV7-2 with TRBJ1-6; D is undetermined. The length of the CDR3 is 15 residues. CDR1 SGHTA and CDR2 FQGNSA come from the germline V gene. V gave up 2 bases and J gave up 8 bases, with 13 bases separating them. CDR3: CASSLKPGPHSPLHF. CDR3 DNA: TGTGCCAGCAGCTTAAAACCAGGTCCCCATTCACCCCTCCACTTT.

This clone was recorded only once. V and J are TRBV4-3 and TRBJ2-2; perhaps TRBD1 as D (5 bases). The V gene lost 0 bases and the J gene lost 1 base, with 15 bases spanning the gap. The CDR3 consists of 18 residues. The V gene's germline CDR1 is LGHNA and CDR2 YSLEER. DNA for the CDR3: TGCGCCAGCAGCCAAGAATTGATACAGGCGCTGAACACCGGGGAGCTGTTTTTT. Its translation is CASSQELIQALNTGELFF.